This T cell receptor (beta chain) is from a study of blood T cell repertoires in COVID-19. Study details: Acute and convalescent COVID-19 samples came from the United States, Italy and Spain. T cells, B-cell-depleted T cells, or PBMCs supplied cDNA or gDNA.

In the authors' workflow: Reference gene primer amplification yielded estimated nucleated cell counts. Produced via immunoSEQ multiplex PCR; TCRdb's table is partial and in-frame only. Clone size and the V and J calls come from that table; the DNA yielded D and trimming. The sample shows about 87,000 clones, over 70% of them seen only once. For this clone: Other nucleotide sequences from this sample produce the same CDR3.

Sequenced material: peripheral blood. The receptor comes from a woman aged 50 to 65 with acute or convalescent COVID-19.

In nucleotides, the CDR3 is TGTGCCAGCAGCCCGACAGGGGCTAACTATGGCTACACCTTC. Its protein product is CASSPTGANYGYTF. The rearrangement joins TRBV28 to TRBJ1-2; 8 positions match TRBD1. Germline V gene lookup returns CDR1 MDHEN and CDR2 SYDVKM. This CDR3 has 14 amino acids. The V gene end was trimmed by 6 bases and the J gene end by 0 bases; junction bases not matched to a gene: 3.